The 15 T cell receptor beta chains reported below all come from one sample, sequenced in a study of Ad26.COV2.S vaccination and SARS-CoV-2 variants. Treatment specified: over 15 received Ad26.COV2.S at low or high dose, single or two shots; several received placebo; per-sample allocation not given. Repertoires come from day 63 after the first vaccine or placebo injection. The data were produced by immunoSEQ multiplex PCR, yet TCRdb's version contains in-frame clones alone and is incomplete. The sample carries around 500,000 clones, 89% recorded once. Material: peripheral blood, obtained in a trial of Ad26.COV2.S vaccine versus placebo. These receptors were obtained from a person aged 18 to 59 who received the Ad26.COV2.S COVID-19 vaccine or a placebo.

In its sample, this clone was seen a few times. The CDR3, as DNA: TGTGCCACCAGCCCCTTTAGCGGGGAGCTGTTTTTT. Translating it yields CATSPFSGELFF. The chain couples TRBV15 to TRBJ2-2; D is unresolved. V was cut by 5 bases and J by 7 bases, with 8 bases left in between. This CDR3 has 12 residues. Looked up from germline, CDR1 is LNHNV and CDR2 is YYDKDF (reference sequence).

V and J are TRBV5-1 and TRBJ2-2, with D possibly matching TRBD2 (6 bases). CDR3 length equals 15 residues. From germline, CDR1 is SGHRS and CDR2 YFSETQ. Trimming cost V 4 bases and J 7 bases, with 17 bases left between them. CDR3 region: CASSPSLATDGELFF. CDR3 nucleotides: TGCGCCAGCAGCCCTTCTCTAGCGACCGACGGGGAGCTGTTTTTT.

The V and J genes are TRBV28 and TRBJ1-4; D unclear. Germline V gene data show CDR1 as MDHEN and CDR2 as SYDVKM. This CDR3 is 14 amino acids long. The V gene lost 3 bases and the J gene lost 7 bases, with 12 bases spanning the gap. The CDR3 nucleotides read TGTGCCAGCAGTTTCGAGGGTTCGGCTGAAAAACTGTTTTTT. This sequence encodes CASSFEGSAEKLFF.

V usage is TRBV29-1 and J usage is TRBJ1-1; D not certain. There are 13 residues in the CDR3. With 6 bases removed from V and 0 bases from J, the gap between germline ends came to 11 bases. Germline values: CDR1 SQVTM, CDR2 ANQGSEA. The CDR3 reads CSVTTGLNTEAFF. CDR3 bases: TGCAGCGTGACGACCGGACTGAACACTGAAGCTTTCTTT.

CDR3 amino acids: CASSPLQGSTNEKLFF. CDR3 nucleotides: TGTGCCAGCTCACCATTACAGGGGTCAACTAATGAAAAACTGTTTTTT. J is TRBJ1-4 and V is TRBV18; 7 positions match TRBD1. V shed 2 bases, J shed 0 bases, and the junction held 3 bases outside the gene matches. Germline V gene lookup returns CDR1 KGHSH and CDR2 LQKENI. There are 16 residues in the CDR3.

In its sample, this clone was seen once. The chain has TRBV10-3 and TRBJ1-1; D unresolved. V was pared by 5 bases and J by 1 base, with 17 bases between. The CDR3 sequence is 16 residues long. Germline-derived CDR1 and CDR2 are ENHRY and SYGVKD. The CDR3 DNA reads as TGTGCCATCAGTCCCTCGGCCGGGAAAGGGAACACTGAAGCTTTCTTT. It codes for CAISPSAGKGNTEAFF.

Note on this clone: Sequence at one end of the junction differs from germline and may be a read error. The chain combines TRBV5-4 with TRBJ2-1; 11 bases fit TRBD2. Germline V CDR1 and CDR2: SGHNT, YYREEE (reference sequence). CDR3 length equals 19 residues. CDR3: CASSPPGSRGTSGLNKQFF. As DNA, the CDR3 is TGTGCCAGCAGCCCACCGGGGTCCCGCGGGACTAGCGGACTCAATAAGCAGTTCTTC.

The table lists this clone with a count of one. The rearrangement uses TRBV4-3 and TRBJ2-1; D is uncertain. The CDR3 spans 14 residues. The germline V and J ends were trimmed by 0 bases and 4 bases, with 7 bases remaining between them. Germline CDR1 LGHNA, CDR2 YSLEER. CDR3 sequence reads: CASSQEQSYNEQFF. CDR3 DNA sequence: TGCGCCAGCAGCCAAGAACAGTCTTACAATGAGCAGTTCTTC.

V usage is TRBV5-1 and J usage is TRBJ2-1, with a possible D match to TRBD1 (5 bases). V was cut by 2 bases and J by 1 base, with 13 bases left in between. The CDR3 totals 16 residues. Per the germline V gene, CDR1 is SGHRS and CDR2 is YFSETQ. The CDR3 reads CASSLDNGASYNEQFF. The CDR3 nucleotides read TGCGCCAGCAGCTTAGATAATGGGGCTTCCTACAATGAGCAGTTCTTC.

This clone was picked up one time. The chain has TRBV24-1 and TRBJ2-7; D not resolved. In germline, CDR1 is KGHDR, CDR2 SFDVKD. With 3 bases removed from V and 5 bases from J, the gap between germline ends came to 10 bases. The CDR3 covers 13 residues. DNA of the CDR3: TGTGCCACCAGTGATACTGGGTTGGACGAGCAGTACTTC. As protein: CATSDTGLDEQYF.

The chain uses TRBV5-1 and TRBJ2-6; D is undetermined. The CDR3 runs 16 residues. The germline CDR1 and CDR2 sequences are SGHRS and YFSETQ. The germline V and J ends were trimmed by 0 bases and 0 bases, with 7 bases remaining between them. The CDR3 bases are TGCGCCAGCAGCTTGGTGCCAGGCTCTGGGGCCAACGTCCTGACTTTC. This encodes CASSLVPGSGANVLTF.

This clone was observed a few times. CDR3 nucleotide sequence: TGTGCCTGGAGTGTACTTCTAAGAGAGACCCAGTACTTC. Translating it yields CAWSVLLRETQYF. The gene calls are TRBV30 and TRBJ2-5; D gene uncertain. Germline lookup yields CDR1 GTSNPN and CDR2 SVGIG (reference sequence). V shed 0 bases and J shed 4 bases, with 9 bases lying between them. The CDR3 runs 13 residues.

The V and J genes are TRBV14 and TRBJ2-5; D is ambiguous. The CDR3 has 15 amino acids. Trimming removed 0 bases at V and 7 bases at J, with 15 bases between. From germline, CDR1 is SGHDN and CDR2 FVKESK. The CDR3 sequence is CASSQEISTLGTQYF. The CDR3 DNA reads TGTGCCAGCAGCCAAGAAATTTCTACGCTAGGGACCCAGTACTTC.

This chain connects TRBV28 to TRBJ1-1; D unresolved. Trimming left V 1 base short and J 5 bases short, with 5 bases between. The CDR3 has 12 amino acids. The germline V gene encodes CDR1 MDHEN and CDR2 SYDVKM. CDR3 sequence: CASSLSLTEAFF. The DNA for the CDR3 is TGTGCCAGCAGTTTATCGTTGACTGAAGCTTTCTTT.

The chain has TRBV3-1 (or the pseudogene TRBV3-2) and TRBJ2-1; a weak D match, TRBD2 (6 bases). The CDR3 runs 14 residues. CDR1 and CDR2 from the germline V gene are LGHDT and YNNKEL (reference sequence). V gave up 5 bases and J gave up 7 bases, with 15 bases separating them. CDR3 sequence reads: CASSYGGPRNEQFF. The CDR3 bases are TGTGCCAGCAGCTACGGAGGGCCCAGAAATGAGCAGTTCTTC.